This T cell receptor beta chain comes out of a study of blood T cell repertoires in COVID-19. Clones were read by immunoSEQ multiplex PCR, and TCRdb kept only the in-frame ones, dropping some. The sample contains some 110,000 clones, about four fifths of which appear only once. The receptor was derived from a woman aged 80 or over with acute or convalescent COVID-19. Sequencing was performed on peripheral blood.

CDR3 DNA: TGTGCCAGCTCACCCAACATGGCTGAGGGTGAAGCTTTCTTT. Amino acid sequence: CASSPNMAEGEAFF. The chain employs TRBV18 and TRBJ1-1; D call uncertain. This CDR3 is built from 14 residues. V lost 3 bases and J 7 bases, leaving 15 bases between the germline ends. Germline V gene sequence: CDR1 KGHSH, CDR2 LQKENI.